This TCR beta chain was recovered during a study of naive and memory T cell subsets. This clonotype was observed a few times. What it binds is unknown. The study's findings and limits: Naive repertoires, especially CD8, held a few larger clonotypes, possibly memory cells re-expressing CD45RA.

Germline CDR1 reads ENHRY; CDR2 reads SYGVKD. This CDR3 is 14 amino acids long. V shed 11 bases and J shed 8 bases, with 21 bases lying between them. The beta constant-region primer was an equimolar mix of two oligonucleotides covering TRBC1 and TRBC2. The ligated cDNA underwent four PCR rounds using SP2 and nested alpha and beta constant-region primers. TCRdb passed the UMI-ligation and nested PCR reads through MiXCR, listing each CDR3 protein once. This sample has over 130,000 distinct CDR3 sequences; approximately 21% occur once, and the top ten carry around 0.63%. The chain recombines TRBV10-3 with TRBJ1-4, with D maybe TRBD1 (5 bases). The origin of this receptor is a human donor in good health. Material for sequencing was naive CD8+ T cells from blood. CDR3 coding DNA: TGTGCCGCCCGAGACAGCGGGGCTTACGAAAAACTGTTTTTT. Translation gives CAARDSGAYEKLFF.